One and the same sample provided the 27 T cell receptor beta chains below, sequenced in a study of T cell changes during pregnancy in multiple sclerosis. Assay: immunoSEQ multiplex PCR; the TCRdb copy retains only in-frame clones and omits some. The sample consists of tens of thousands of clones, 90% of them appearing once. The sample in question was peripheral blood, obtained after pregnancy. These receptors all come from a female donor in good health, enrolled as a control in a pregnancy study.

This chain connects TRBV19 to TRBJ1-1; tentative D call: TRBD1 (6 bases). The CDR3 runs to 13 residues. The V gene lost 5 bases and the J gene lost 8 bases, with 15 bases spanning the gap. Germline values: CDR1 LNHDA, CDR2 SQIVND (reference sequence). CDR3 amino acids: CASSPQGTKEAFF. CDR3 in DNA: TGTGCCAGTAGTCCCCAGGGGACTAAAGAAGCTTTCTTT.

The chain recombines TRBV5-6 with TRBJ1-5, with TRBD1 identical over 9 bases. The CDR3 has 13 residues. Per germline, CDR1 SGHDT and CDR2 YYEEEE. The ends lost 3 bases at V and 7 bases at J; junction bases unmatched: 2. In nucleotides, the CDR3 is TGTGCCAGCAGCTCGACAGGGGGACAGCCCCAGCATTTT. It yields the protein CASSSTGGQPQHF.

The CDR3 reads CAWDRVMNTEAFF. The CDR3 nucleotides read TGTGCCTGGGACCGGGTCATGAACACTGAAGCTTTCTTT. The chain joins TRBV30 to TRBJ1-1; the D is unclear. The germline CDR1 and CDR2 sequences are GTSNPN and SVGIG (reference sequence). CDR3 size: 13 residues. V lost 5 bases, J lost 0 bases, and 10 bases lay in between.

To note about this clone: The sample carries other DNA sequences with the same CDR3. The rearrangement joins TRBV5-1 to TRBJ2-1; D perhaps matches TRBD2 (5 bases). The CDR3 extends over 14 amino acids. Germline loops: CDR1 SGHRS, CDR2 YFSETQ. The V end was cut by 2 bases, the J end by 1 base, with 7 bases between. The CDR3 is CASSLSGSYNEQFF. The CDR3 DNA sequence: TGCGCCAGCAGCTTATCGGGGTCCTACAATGAGCAGTTCTTC.

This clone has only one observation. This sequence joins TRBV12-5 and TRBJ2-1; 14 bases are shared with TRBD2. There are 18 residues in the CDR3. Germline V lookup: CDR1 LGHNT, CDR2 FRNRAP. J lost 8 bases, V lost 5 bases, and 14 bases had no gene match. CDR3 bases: TGTGCTAGTGGTACCGGGACTAGCGGGAGAGTAAAAAGAGATGAGCAGTTCTTC. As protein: CASGTGTSGRVKRDEQFF.

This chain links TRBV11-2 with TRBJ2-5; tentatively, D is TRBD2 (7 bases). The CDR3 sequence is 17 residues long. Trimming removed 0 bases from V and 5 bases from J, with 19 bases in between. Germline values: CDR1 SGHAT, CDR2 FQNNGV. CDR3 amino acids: CASSLDWGGSWEETQYF. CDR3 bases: TGTGCCAGCAGCTTAGATTGGGGGGGCTCTTGGGAGGAGACCCAGTACTTC. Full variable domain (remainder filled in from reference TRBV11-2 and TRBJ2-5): EAGVAQSPRYKIIEKRQSVAFWCNPISGHATLYWYQQILGQGPKLLIQFQNNGVVDDSQLPKDRFSAERLKGVDSTLKIQPAKLEDSAVYLCASSLDWGGSWEETQYFGPGTRLLVL.

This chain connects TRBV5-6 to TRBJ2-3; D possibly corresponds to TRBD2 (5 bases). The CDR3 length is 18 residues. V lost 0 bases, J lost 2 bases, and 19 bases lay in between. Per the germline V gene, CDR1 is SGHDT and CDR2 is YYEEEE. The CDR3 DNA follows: TGTGCCAGCAGCTTGGCCGCGGTTAGCGCCACCCACACAGATACGCAGTATTTT. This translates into CASSLAAVSATHTDTQYF.

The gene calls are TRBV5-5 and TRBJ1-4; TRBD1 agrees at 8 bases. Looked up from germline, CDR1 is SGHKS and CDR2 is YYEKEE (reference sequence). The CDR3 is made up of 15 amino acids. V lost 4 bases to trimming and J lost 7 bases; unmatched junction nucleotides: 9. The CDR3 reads CASSKSQGAGEKLFF. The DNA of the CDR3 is TGTGCCAGCAGCAAATCCCAGGGGGCGGGTGAAAAACTGTTTTTT.

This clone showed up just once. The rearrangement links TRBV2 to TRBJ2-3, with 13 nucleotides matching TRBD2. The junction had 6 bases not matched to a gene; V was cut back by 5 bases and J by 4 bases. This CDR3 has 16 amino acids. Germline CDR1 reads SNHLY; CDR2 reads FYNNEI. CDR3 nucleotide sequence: TGTGCCAGCAGTCCCGGACTAGCGGGGGAATCAGATACGCAGTATTTT. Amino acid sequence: CASSPGLAGESDTQYF.

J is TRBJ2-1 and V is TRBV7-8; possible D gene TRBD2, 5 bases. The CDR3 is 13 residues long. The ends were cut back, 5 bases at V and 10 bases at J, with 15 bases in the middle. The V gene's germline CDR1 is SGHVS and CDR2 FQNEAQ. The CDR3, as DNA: TGTGCCAGCAGCACCCGAGGGCTCGCGGAGCAGTTCTTC. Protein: CASSTRGLAEQFF.

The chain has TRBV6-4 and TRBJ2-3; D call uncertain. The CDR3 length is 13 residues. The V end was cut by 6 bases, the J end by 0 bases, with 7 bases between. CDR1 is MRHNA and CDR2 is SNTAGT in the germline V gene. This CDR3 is CASSRESTDTQYF. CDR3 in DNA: TGTGCCAGCAGCCGAGAGAGCACAGATACGCAGTATTTT.

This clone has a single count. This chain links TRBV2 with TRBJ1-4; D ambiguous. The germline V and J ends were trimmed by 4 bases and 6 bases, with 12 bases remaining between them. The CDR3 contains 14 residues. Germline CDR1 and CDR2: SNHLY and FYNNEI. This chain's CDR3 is CASSVMSLDEKLFF. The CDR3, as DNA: TGTGCCAGCAGTGTGATGAGCTTAGATGAAAAACTGTTTTTT.

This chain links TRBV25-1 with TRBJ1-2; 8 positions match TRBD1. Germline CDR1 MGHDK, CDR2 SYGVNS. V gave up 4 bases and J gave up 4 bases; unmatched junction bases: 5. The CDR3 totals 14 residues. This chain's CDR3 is CASSARTGIYGYTF. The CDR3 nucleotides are TGTGCCAGCAGTGCCCGGACAGGGATCTATGGCTACACCTTC.

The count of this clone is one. DNA of the CDR3: TGTGCCAGCAGTTACTGGACTCAACAAGAGACCCAGTACTTC. Translated, it gives CASSYWTQQETQYF. This chain links TRBV6-6 with TRBJ2-5; maybe TRBD2 (5 bases). Trimming shortened V by 1 base and J by 2 bases, and 8 bases separated the two germline ends. Germline V lookup: CDR1 MNHNY, CDR2 SVGAGI (reference sequence). This CDR3 is 14 amino acids long.

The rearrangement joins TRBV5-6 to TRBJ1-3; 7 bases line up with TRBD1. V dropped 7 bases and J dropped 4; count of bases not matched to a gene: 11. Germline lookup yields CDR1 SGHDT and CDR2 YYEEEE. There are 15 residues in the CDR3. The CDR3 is CASGKTGEGGNTIYF. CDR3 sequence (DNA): TGTGCCAGCGGGAAAACAGGGGAAGGCGGAAACACCATATATTTT.

CDR3 sequence: CASSRLLVANTIYF. The CDR3 nucleotides are TGTGCCAGCAGCCGACTCCTGGTAGCTAACACCATATATTTT. The chain links TRBV5-5 to TRBJ1-3; no clear D gene. CDR1 is SGHKS, CDR2 YYEKEE, per germline (reference sequence). The length of the CDR3 is 14 residues. V lost 4 bases and J lost 7, with 15 bases in between.

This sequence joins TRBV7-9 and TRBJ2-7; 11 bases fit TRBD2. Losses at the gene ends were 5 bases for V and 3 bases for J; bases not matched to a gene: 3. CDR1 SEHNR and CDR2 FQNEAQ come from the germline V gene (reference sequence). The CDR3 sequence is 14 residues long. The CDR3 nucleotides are TGTGCCAGCAGCAAGGGACTAGCGGACTACGAGCAGTACTTC. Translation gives CASSKGLADYEQYF.

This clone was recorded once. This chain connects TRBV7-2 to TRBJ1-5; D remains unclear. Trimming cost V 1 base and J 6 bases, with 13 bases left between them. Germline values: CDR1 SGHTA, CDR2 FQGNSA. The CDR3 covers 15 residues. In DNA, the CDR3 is TGTGCCAGCAGCTTAGAGGGAGCTCGTGCTCAGCCCCAGCATTTT. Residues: CASSLEGARAQPQHF.

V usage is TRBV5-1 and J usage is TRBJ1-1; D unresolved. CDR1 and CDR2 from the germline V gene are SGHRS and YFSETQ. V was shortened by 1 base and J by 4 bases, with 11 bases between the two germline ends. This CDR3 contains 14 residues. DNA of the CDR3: TGCGCCAGCAGCTTGTCGGCAGCGAGCACTGAAGCTTTCTTT. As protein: CASSLSAASTEAFF. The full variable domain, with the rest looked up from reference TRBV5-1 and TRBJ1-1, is KAGVTQTPRYLIKTRGQQVTLSCSPISGHRSVSWYQQTPGQGLQFLFEYFSETQRNKGNFPGRFSGRQFSNSRSEMNVSTLELGDSALYLCASSLSAASTEAFFGQGTRLTVV.

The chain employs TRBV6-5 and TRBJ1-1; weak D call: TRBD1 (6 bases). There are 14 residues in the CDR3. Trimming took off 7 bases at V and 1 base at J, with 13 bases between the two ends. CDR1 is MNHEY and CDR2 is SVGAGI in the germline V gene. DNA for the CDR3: TGTGCCAGCACCCTGGGACACACGAACACTGAAGCTTTCTTT. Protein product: CASTLGHTNTEAFF.

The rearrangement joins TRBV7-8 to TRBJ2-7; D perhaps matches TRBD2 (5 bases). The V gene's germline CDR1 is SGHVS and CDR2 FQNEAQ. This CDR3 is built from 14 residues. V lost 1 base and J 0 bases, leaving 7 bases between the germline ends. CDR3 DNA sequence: TGTGCCAGCAGCTTAGTAACTAGCTCCTACGAGCAGTACTTC. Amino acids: CASSLVTSSYEQYF. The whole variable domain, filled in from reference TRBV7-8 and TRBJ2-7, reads GAGVSQSPRYKVAKRGQDVALRCDPISGHVSLFWYQQALGQGPEFLTYFQNEAQLDKSGLPSDRFFAERPEGSVSTLKIQRTQQEDSAVYLCASSLVTSSYEQYFGPGTRLTVT.

The CDR3 bases are TGTGCCAGCAGTGAGGGACTAAACATTCAGTACTTC. Protein sequence: CASSEGLNIQYF. The V gene is TRBV6-1, the J gene TRBJ2-4, with a weak D call TRBD2 (6 bases). The CDR3 length is 12 residues. Per germline, CDR1 MNHNS and CDR2 SASEGT. Trimming cost V 3 bases and J 6 bases, with 6 bases left between them.

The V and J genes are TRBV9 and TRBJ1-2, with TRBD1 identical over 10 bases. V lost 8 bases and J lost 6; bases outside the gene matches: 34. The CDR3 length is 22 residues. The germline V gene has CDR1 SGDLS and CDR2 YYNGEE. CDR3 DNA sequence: TGTGCCAGTGGCACCTCGACCGGGAACCTTGGGACAGGGGATCGGGGGGCCCATGGCTACACCTTC. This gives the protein CASGTSTGNLGTGDRGAHGYTF.

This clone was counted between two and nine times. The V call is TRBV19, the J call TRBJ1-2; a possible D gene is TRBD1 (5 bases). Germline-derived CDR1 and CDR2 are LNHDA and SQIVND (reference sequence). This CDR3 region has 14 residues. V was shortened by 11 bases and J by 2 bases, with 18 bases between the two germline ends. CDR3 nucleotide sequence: TGTGCCGTAAACTCCAGGGATGCAAACTATGGCTACACCTTC. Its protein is CAVNSRDANYGYTF.

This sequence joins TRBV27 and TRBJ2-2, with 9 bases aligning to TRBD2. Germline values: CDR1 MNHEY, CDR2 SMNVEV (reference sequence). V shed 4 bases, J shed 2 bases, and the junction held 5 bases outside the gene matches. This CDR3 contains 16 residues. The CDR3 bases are TGTGCCAGCAGTTCCCCTAGCGGGGTAAACACCGGGGAGCTGTTTTTT. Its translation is CASSSPSGVNTGELFF.

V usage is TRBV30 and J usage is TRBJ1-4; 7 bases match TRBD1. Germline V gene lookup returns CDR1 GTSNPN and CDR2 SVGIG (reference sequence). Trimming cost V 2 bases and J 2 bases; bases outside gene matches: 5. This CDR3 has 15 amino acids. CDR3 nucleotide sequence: TGTGCCTGGAGTTTGGCAGGGGGGACTAATGAAAAACTGTTTTTT. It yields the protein CAWSLAGGTNEKLFF.

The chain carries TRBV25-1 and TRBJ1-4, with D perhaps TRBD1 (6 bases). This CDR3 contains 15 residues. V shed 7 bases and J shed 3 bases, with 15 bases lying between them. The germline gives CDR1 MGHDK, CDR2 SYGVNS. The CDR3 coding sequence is TGTGCCAGCACCGTGGGGGCCGGGGCTAATGAAAAACTGTTTTTT. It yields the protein CASTVGAGANEKLFF. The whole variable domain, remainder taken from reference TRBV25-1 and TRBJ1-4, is EADIYQTPRYLVIGTGKKITLECSQTMGHDKMYWYQQDPGMELHLIHYSYGVNSTEKGDLSSESTVSRIRTEHFPLTLESARPSHTSQYLCASTVGAGANEKLFFGSGTQLSVL.